This record looks at one T cell receptor (beta chain) sequence and its context. Its antigen is as yet unknown. This entry is derived from a study of T cell therapy after organ transplantation. Whole-study context: T cells were expanded approximately 2 weeks with 30 CMV class I/II epitopes. Patients received up to 6 T cell doses every 2 weeks. Short-term post-therapy samples: blood collected 4 to 8 weeks after completing therapy.

Libraries were prepared by immunoSEQ multiplex PCR; TCRdb keeps only in-frame clonotypes and omits some of them. In the table there are nearly 20,000 clones, around 82% of which are singletons. Time point denoted: 4-8 weeks after completion of therapy. With 5 bases clipped from V and 10 bases from J, the junction kept 11 bases outside the gene matches. The CDR3 totals 14 residues. Germline V lookup: CDR1 SGHRS, CDR2 YFSETQ. The sample here was CD8+ T cells from blood, taken after autologous CMV-specific T cell therapy. J is TRBJ2-1 and V is TRBV5-1, with TRBD1 identical over 8 bases. This receptor was obtained from a human patient who had received a solid organ transplant and had CMV disease. The graft donor may have contributed some T cells. CDR3 sequence (DNA): TGCGCCAGCAGTCCCGGGACAGGTGTGTCCGAGCAGTTCTTC. Amino acids: CASSPGTGVSEQFF.